The 5 T cell receptor beta chains in this list originate from one sample, sequenced in a study of neurological immune-mediated disorders. A single record per CDR3 protein comes from TCRdb applying MiXCR to the 5' RACE reads. The sample carries more than 25,000 distinct CDR3 sequences, roughly an eighth recorded once. Material for sequencing was PBMCs. The receptor set was obtained from a woman aged 60 to 75 in good health.

This clonotype was observed many times. The rearrangement uses TRBV7-8 and TRBJ1-1; D is uncertain. Germline CDR1 SGHVS, CDR2 FQNEAQ. The CDR3 runs to 13 residues. The V end lost 7 bases, the J end lost 6 bases, and 15 bases lay between the germline ends. The CDR3 loop reads CASTQWNPAEAFF. In nucleotides, the CDR3 is TGTGCCAGCACCCAATGGAACCCGGCTGAAGCTTTCTTT.

This clonotype was counted many times. V and J are TRBV4-2 and TRBJ2-7; D not certain. Trimming pared 0 bases from V and 5 bases from J, leaving 17 bases between. Germline V gene data show CDR1 as LGHNA and CDR2 as YNFKEQ. CDR3 length: 16 amino acids. The CDR3 bases are TGTGCCAGCAGCCAAGAAGTTAGGGTAATATGGGACGAGCAGTACTTC. Translated: CASSQEVRVIWDEQYF.

There are many counts of this clonotype. The genes are TRBV20-1 and TRBJ1-3, with TRBD1 matching over 10 bases. The CDR3 has 14 residues. Germline lookup yields CDR1 DFQATT and CDR2 SNEGSKA (reference sequence). Trimming removed 6 bases from V and 8 bases from J; junction bases left unmatched: 10. DNA for the CDR3: TGCAGTGCCAAGGGACAGGGGACCGGAGACACCATATATTTT. It is translated as CSAKGQGTGDTIYF.

At least ten counts were recorded for this clonotype. This chain uses TRBV5-6 with TRBJ2-3, with a possible D match to TRBD1 (5 bases). There are 16 residues in the CDR3. V was pared by 0 bases and J by 4 bases, with 15 bases between. Germline V gene data show CDR1 as SGHDT and CDR2 as YYEEEE. CDR3 coding DNA: TGTGCCAGCAGCTTGGGGCAGGGTTTTTATCCAGATACGCAGTATTTT. This sequence encodes CASSLGQGFYPDTQYF.

In this sample, this clonotype turned up many times. J is TRBJ1-4 and V is TRBV18, with D unclear. Trimming removed 0 bases from V and 8 bases from J, with 10 bases in between. This CDR3 spans 14 amino acids. CDR1 is KGHSH, CDR2 LQKENI, per germline. The DNA for the CDR3 is TGTGCCAGCTCACCACCGGGCGACCGGGAAAAACTGTTTTTT. It is translated as CASSPPGDREKLFF.